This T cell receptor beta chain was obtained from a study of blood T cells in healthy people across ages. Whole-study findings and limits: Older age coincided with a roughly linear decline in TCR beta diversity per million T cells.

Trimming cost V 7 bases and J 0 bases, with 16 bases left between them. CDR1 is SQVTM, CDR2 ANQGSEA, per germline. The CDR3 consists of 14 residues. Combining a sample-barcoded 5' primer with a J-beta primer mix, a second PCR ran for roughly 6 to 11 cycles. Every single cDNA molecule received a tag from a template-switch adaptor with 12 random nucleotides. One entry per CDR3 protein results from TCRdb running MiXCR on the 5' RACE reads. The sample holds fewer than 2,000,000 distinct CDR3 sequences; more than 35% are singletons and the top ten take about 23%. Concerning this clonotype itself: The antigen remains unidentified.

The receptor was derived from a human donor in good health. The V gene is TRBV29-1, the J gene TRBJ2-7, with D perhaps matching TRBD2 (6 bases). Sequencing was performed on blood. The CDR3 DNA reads TGCAGCGCCCGATCGCGGGACGCCTCCTACGAGCAGTACTTC. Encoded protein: CSARSRDASYEQYF.